This record covers a single TCR beta chain. Its antigen is undetermined. The germline CDR1 and CDR2 sequences are LGHDT and YNNKEL (reference sequence). The CDR3 is 16 residues long. Trimming left V 4 bases short and J 0 bases short, with 16 bases between. Unique molecular identifiers had been added to the TCR beta cDNA libraries. Each CDR3 protein is one row after TCRdb ran MiXCR on the PCR reads. The profile shows approximately 350,000 distinct CDR3 sequences, about a third of them singletons. This sample is part of a study of post-analysis software for immune sequencing data. General observations from the study: Relative to controls, patients had 4 or 5 TRBV segments at higher frequency, with TRBV5-6, TRBV5-1 and TRBV20-1 among these.

This rearrangement joins TRBV3-1 to TRBJ2-7; D may be TRBD2 (6 bases). The source material was blood. The TCR comes from a girl aged 5 to 17 with multiple sclerosis. This CDR3 reads CASSRQRDSSSYEQYF. The CDR3, as DNA: TGTGCCAGCAGCCGTCAACGGGACTCTAGCTCCTACGAGCAGTACTTC.